The 15 T cell receptor beta chains presented below share a single source sample, sequenced in a study of cytomegalovirus exposure and HLA in healthy donors. The PCR made use of 60 Vbeta and 13 Jbeta primers. Produced via immunoSEQ multiplex PCR; TCRdb's table is partial and in-frame only. This repertoire includes around 140,000 clones. The material sequenced was PBMCs. The receptors stem from a woman in her 40s in good health and CMV-seronegative.

The rearrangement uses TRBV28 and TRBJ2-7; D might be TRBD2 (6 bases). The CDR3 is made up of 15 amino acids. The V and J ends lost 5 bases and 5 bases respectively, with 19 bases between them. The germline CDR1 and CDR2 sequences are MDHEN and SYDVKM. The CDR3 DNA is TGTGCCAGCAGTCCCCCCGGGGGATCTAACCACGAGCAGTACGTC. This translates into CASSPPGGSNHEQYV.

The chain uses TRBV28 and TRBJ2-2; no reliable D call. V lost 2 bases and J lost 0, with 7 bases in between. From germline, CDR1 is MDHEN and CDR2 SYDVKM. The CDR3 loop spans 15 amino acids. The CDR3 DNA follows: TGTGCCAGCAGTTTAAGCCTTGCGAACACCGGGGAGCTGTTTTTT. Residues: CASSLSLANTGELFF.

The chain recombines TRBV6-1 with TRBJ1-4; D is possibly TRBD1 (6 bases). The germline gives CDR1 MNHNS, CDR2 SASEGT. This CDR3 comprises 16 residues. V lost 6 bases, J lost 0 bases, and 14 bases lay in between. This CDR3 is CASREQGSATNEKLFF. CDR3 bases: TGTGCCAGCAGGGAACAGGGTTCTGCAACTAATGAAAAACTGTTTTTT.

The rearrangement links TRBV5-1 to TRBJ1-6; TRBD1 matches 7 bases. Germline values: CDR1 SGHRS, CDR2 YFSETQ. There are 16 residues in the CDR3. With V trimmed by 3 bases and J by 7 bases, 10 bases remained unmatched. CDR3 DNA: TGCGCCAGCAGCTCGGTGGCCGGGACAGAGAATTCACCCCTCCACTTT. Protein sequence: CASSSVAGTENSPLHF.

V gene TRBV10-3 combines with J gene TRBJ1-1, with 10 nucleotides matching TRBD1. Germline V gene lookup returns CDR1 ENHRY and CDR2 SYGVKD. V was pared by 11 bases and J by 4 bases, with 7 bases of the junction left unmatched. The CDR3 is made up of 13 amino acids. DNA of the CDR3: TGTGCCTGCTCGACAGGGGGCCCCACTGAAGCTTTCTTT. Translation: CACSTGGPTEAFF.

J is TRBJ2-5 and V is TRBV7-2; TRBD2 might be the D (7 bases). This CDR3 spans 13 amino acids. CDR1 is SGHTA, CDR2 FQGNSA, per germline. Trimming took 1 base from V and 5 from J, leaving 8 bases between them. The DNA of the CDR3 is TGTGCCAGCAGCTTAGAGGGGGGGGAGACCCAGTACTTC. Translated, it gives CASSLEGGETQYF.

J is TRBJ1-2 and V is TRBV7-2; TRBD1 matches 7 bases. The germline V gene encodes CDR1 SGHTA and CDR2 FQGNSA. V was clipped by 4 bases and J by 4 bases; unmatched bases: 3. The CDR3 length is 13 residues. CDR3 DNA: TGTGCCAGCAGCTCGGACAGGATCTATGGCTACACCTTC. It translates to CASSSDRIYGYTF. The full variable domain, with the rest looked up from reference TRBV7-2 and TRBJ1-2, is GAGVSQSPSNKVTEKGKDVELRCDPISGHTALYWYRQSLGQGLEFLIYFQGNSAPDKSGLPSDRFSAERTGGSVSTLTIQRTQQEDSAVYLCASSSDRIYGYTFGSGTRLTVV.

This chain uses TRBV4-3 with TRBJ1-1; TRBD1 is a possible D gene (6 bases). Looked up from germline, CDR1 is LGHNA and CDR2 is YSLEER. Trimming cost V 3 bases and J 0 bases, with 14 bases left between them. The CDR3 loop spans 16 amino acids. In nucleotides, the CDR3 is TGCGCCAGCAGCCAGGAATACAGGGCGATGAACACTGAAGCTTTCTTT. Amino acid sequence: CASSQEYRAMNTEAFF.

This chain uses TRBV4-1 with TRBJ1-4; TRBD1 agrees at 7 bases. The CDR3 spans 17 residues. Germline CDR1 reads MGHRA; CDR2 reads YSYEKL. The V and J ends lost 1 base and 2 bases, in that order; junction bases with no gene match: 7. The CDR3 here is CASSQVQGTRTNEKLFF. CDR3 bases: TGCGCCAGCAGCCAAGTACAGGGGACCCGGACTAATGAAAAACTGTTTTTT.

The gene calls are TRBV12-5 and TRBJ1-1; D is possibly TRBD1 (6 bases). Germline CDR1 is LGHNT and CDR2 is FRNRAP. The CDR3 spans 13 residues. V was pared by 6 bases and J by 4 bases, with 12 bases between. CDR3 coding DNA: TGTGCTAGTGGATACGGGGGGGCCACTGAAGCTTTCTTT. This sequence encodes CASGYGGATEAFF. Variable domain in full (rest from reference TRBV12-5 and TRBJ1-1): DARVTQTPRHKVTEMGQEVTMRCQPILGHNTVFWYRQTMMQGLELLAYFRNRAPLDDSGMPKDRFSAEMPDATLATLKIQPSEPRDSAVYFCASGYGGATEAFFGQGTRLTVV.

CDR3 residues: CASSPGGGLNNQPQHF. CDR3 bases: TGTGCCAGCAGCCCGGGGGGGGGCCTAAACAATCAGCCCCAGCATTTT. This chain joins TRBV9 and TRBJ1-5; D possibly corresponds to TRBD1 (6 bases). The germline CDR1 and CDR2 sequences are SGDLS and YYNGEE. Trimming cost V 4 bases and J 3 bases, with 17 bases left between them. The CDR3 length is 16 residues.

The gene calls are TRBV6-5 and TRBJ2-7, with D unclear. The CDR3 extends over 11 amino acids. Deletions cut 2 bases from V and 3 bases from J, with 2 bases between. Germline loops: CDR1 MNHEY, CDR2 SVGAGI. This CDR3 reads CASSYLYEQYF. CDR3 DNA sequence: TGTGCCAGCAGTTACCTCTACGAGCAGTACTTC.

The chain is built from TRBV2 and TRBJ2-7; TRBD2 matches 12 bases. Germline V CDR1 and CDR2: SNHLY, FYNNEI. This CDR3 is built from 13 residues. V was pared by 6 bases and J by 7 bases, with 4 bases of the junction left unmatched. The DNA for the CDR3 is TGTGCCAGCAGCCTGACTAGCGGGGGAGAGCAGTACGTC. This encodes CASSLTSGGEQYV.

This chain links TRBV4-3 with TRBJ1-4; D possibly corresponds to TRBD1 (6 bases). The V end lost 0 bases, the J end lost 8 bases, and 16 bases lay between the germline ends. The CDR3 contains 16 residues. Looked up from germline, CDR1 is LGHNA and CDR2 is YSLEER. The chain's CDR3 is CASSQDGRGGKEKLFF. The CDR3 DNA follows: TGCGCCAGCAGCCAAGATGGGAGGGGGGGGAAAGAAAAACTGTTTTTT.

The V gene is TRBV5-1, the J gene TRBJ1-2; D not certain. Germline V lookup: CDR1 SGHRS, CDR2 YFSETQ. V was pared by 0 bases and J by 6 bases, with 12 bases between. CDR3 size: 14 residues. CDR3 amino acids: CASSLVTMRDGYTF. The CDR3 DNA reads TGCGCCAGCAGCTTGGTGACAATGCGGGATGGCTACACCTTC. Full variable domain (remainder filled in from reference TRBV5-1 and TRBJ1-2): KAGVTQTPRYLIKTRGQQVTLSCSPISGHRSVSWYQQTPGQGLQFLFEYFSETQRNKGNFPGRFSGRQFSNSRSEMNVSTLELGDSALYLCASSLVTMRDGYTFGSGTRLTVV.